One and the same sample provided the 20 T cell receptor beta chains below, sequenced in a study of blood T cell repertoires in COVID-19. Measured with immunoSEQ multiplex PCR; TCRdb has only the in-frame clones, and not every one. The sample has around 200,000 clones; around 85% are singletons. The specimen was peripheral blood. Source of these receptors: a woman in her fifties or sixties with COVID-19, enrolled during active disease.

Written as DNA, the CDR3 is TGTGCCAGCAGCTTGGCGGGAGTGGGGGGAGAGACCCAGTACTTC. Translation: CASSLAGVGGETQYF. The chain has TRBV11-3 and TRBJ2-5, with 7 bases that match TRBD2. V shed 3 bases and J 4 bases; nucleotides not matched to a gene: 8. This CDR3 has 15 amino acids. Germline V CDR1 and CDR2: SGHNT, YENEEA.

The chain employs TRBV7-2 and TRBJ2-7, with 9 nucleotides matching TRBD2. Germline loops: CDR1 SGHTA, CDR2 FQGNSA. V lost 5 bases to trimming and J lost 0 bases; unmatched junction nucleotides: 5. The CDR3 has 15 amino acids. CDR3: CASSPAGGPSYEQYF. The CDR3 nucleotides are TGTGCCAGCAGCCCAGCGGGGGGACCCTCCTACGAGCAGTACTTC.

The chain's CDR3 is CASRVQEGLSYEQYF. CDR3 DNA sequence: TGCGCCAGCAGGGTGCAGGAGGGCCTCTCCTACGAGCAGTACTTC. This chain connects TRBV5-1 to TRBJ2-7; TRBD2 is a possible D gene (6 bases). This CDR3 has 15 amino acids. CDR1 and CDR2 from the germline V gene are SGHRS and YFSETQ. Deletions cut 5 bases from V and 0 bases from J, with 15 bases between.

The chain links TRBV10-1 to TRBJ2-7; D gene uncertain. Germline CDR1 WNHNN, CDR2 SYGVQD (reference sequence). The CDR3 runs 16 residues. V was cut by 5 bases and J by 0 bases, with 17 bases left in between. CDR3 in amino acids: CASSPQPLLTSYEQYF. In nucleotides, the CDR3 is TGCGCCAGCAGTCCACAGCCCCTACTTACCTCCTACGAGCAGTACTTC.

V and J are TRBV6-5 and TRBJ2-3; 9 bases are shared with TRBD2. Losses at the gene ends were 4 bases for V and 1 base for J; bases not matched to a gene: 6. Per germline, CDR1 MNHEY and CDR2 SVGAGI. The CDR3 extends over 16 amino acids. The CDR3 region has the DNA TGTGCCAGCAGTTCTCCGACTAGCGGCCGCACAGATACGCAGTATTTT. It is translated as CASSSPTSGRTDTQYF.

This chain links TRBV15 with TRBJ2-1; TRBD2 aligns across 8 bases. CDR1 and CDR2 (germline): LNHNV, YYDKDF (reference sequence). Trimming cost V 6 bases and J 4 bases; bases outside gene matches: 11. CDR3 length: 16 residues. The CDR3 DNA reads as TGTGCCACCAGAGATGCGGGGGGCGTTGTTTACAATGAGCAGTTCTTC. Protein product: CATRDAGGVVYNEQFF.

The CDR3 sequence is CASSAGQGSEKLFF. DNA for the CDR3: TGTGCCAGCAGTGCGGGACAGGGGAGCGAAAAACTGTTTTTT. The chain employs TRBV9 and TRBJ1-4; 10 bases agree with TRBD1. Trimming took 5 bases from V and 8 from J; bases not matched to a gene: 6. The CDR3 loop spans 14 amino acids. Per the germline V gene, CDR1 is SGDLS and CDR2 is YYNGEE. The full variable domain, completed using reference TRBV9 and TRBJ1-4, is DSGVTQTPKHLITATGQRVTLRCSPRSGDLSVYWYQQSLDQGLQFLIQYYNGEERAKGNILERFSAQQFPDLHSELNLSSLELGDSALYFCASSAGQGSEKLFFGSGTQLSVL.

The V and J genes are TRBV28 and TRBJ2-3, with no clear D. Germline CDR1 MDHEN, CDR2 SYDVKM. V was trimmed by 3 bases and J by 0 bases, leaving 7 bases between them. The CDR3 sequence is 14 residues long. The CDR3 DNA reads as TGTGCCAGCAGTTTGGTAGCTAGCACAGATACGCAGTATTTT. Translation: CASSLVASTDTQYF.

V gene TRBV27 combines with J gene TRBJ2-3; D is undetermined. The CDR3 runs to 15 residues. V was cut by 0 bases and J by 1 base, with 8 bases left in between. The germline V gene has CDR1 MNHEY and CDR2 SMNVEV (reference sequence). The CDR3 DNA follows: TGTGCCAGCAGTTTATCCGGTTCGGGCACAGATACGCAGTATTTT. Amino acids: CASSLSGSGTDTQYF.

This clone was found a few times. The gene calls are TRBV5-1 and TRBJ1-2; 7 positions match TRBD1. The CDR3 totals 13 residues. The V segment lost 4 bases and the J segment 2 bases; nucleotides outside the gene matches: 2. Germline-derived CDR1 and CDR2 are SGHRS and YFSETQ. The CDR3 spells CASSEDRNYGYTF. Written as DNA, the CDR3 is TGCGCCAGCAGCGAGGACAGGAACTATGGCTACACCTTC.

The chain carries TRBV11-3 and TRBJ2-1; 11 bases are a match to TRBD2. In germline, CDR1 is SGHNT, CDR2 YENEEA. The length of the CDR3 is 14 residues. With V trimmed by 5 bases and J by 8 bases, 5 bases remained unmatched. The CDR3 is CASSLAGGAHEQFF. The CDR3 coding sequence is TGTGCCAGCAGCCTAGCGGGAGGAGCCCATGAGCAGTTCTTC.

This rearrangement joins TRBV4-1 to TRBJ1-2; D is uncertain. Per germline, CDR1 MGHRA and CDR2 YSYEKL. The CDR3 is made up of 13 amino acids. With 8 bases removed from V and 2 bases from J, the gap between germline ends came to 12 bases. The CDR3 nucleotides read TGCGCCAGCGCGGTTGACGGGAACTATGGCTACACCTTC. Its protein product is CASAVDGNYGYTF.

This clone appeared a single time. The chain has TRBV3-1 (or the pseudogene TRBV3-2) and TRBJ1-3; D unclear. The CDR3 is 14 residues long. V was shortened by 5 bases and J by 0 bases, with 8 bases between the two germline ends. Germline CDR1 LGHDT, CDR2 YNNKEL (reference sequence). CDR3: CASSSVSSGNTIYF. CDR3 DNA sequence: TGTGCCAGCAGCTCAGTAAGCTCTGGAAACACCATATATTTT.

V is TRBV10-3 and J is TRBJ1-2; no clear D. The ends were cut back, 2 bases at V and 10 bases at J, with 11 bases in the middle. In germline, CDR1 is ENHRY, CDR2 SYGVKD. This CDR3 has 12 residues. The CDR3 reads CAISEPRRVYTF. In DNA, the CDR3 is TGTGCCATCAGTGAGCCTCGTCGTGTCTACACCTTC.

CDR3 region: CASSLSGQGYYEQYF. The CDR3 DNA follows: TGTGCCAGCAGCTTGTCGGGACAGGGTTACTACGAGCAGTACTTC. The chain recombines TRBV13 with TRBJ2-7, with 9 bases fitting TRBD1. Germline CDR1 and CDR2: PRHDT and FYEKMQ (reference sequence). The junction had 6 bases not matched to a gene; V was cut back by 3 bases and J by 3 bases. The CDR3 contains 15 residues.

The chain carries TRBV30 and TRBJ2-7; TRBD2 aligns across 11 bases. V lost 4 bases, J lost 2 bases, and 4 bases stayed unmatched. The germline CDR1 and CDR2 sequences are GTSNPN and SVGIG (reference sequence). The length of the CDR3 is 14 residues. CDR3 residues: CAWKLAGATYEQYF. The CDR3 DNA is TGTGCCTGGAAACTAGCGGGAGCCACCTACGAGCAGTACTTC. Combining the CDR3 with reference TRBV30 and TRBJ2-7 gives the whole variable domain SQTIHQWPATLVQPVGSPLSLECTVEGTSNPNLYWYRQAAGRGLQLLFYSVGIGQISSEVPQNLSASRPQDRQFILSSKKLLLSDSGFYLCAWKLAGATYEQYFGPGTRLTVT.

This clone was recorded a few times. The genes are TRBV9 and TRBJ2-5; a possible D gene is TRBD1 (6 bases). The CDR3 extends over 14 amino acids. Deletions cut 2 bases from V and 2 bases from J, with 10 bases between. CDR1 SGDLS and CDR2 YYNGEE come from the germline V gene. The CDR3 sequence is CASSVGHIQETQYF. The DNA for the CDR3 is TGTGCCAGCAGCGTGGGACATATACAAGAGACCCAGTACTTC.

This rearrangement joins TRBV11-3 to TRBJ2-5, with D tentatively TRBD2 (6 bases). CDR3 length equals 13 residues. The ends were cut back, 7 bases at V and 2 bases at J, with 11 bases in the middle. In germline, CDR1 is SGHNT, CDR2 YENEEA. In DNA, the CDR3 is TGTGCCAGCACCAGTGGGGGGCAAGAGACCCAGTACTTC. Amino acid sequence: CASTSGGQETQYF.

CDR3 loop: CAWSVTSGRMNEQFF. The CDR3 DNA follows: TGTGCCTGGAGTGTAACTAGCGGGAGGATGAATGAGCAGTTCTTC. The chain employs TRBV30 and TRBJ2-1; 12 nucleotides align to TRBD2. Germline-derived CDR1 and CDR2 are GTSNPN and SVGIG (reference sequence). J was trimmed by 7 bases and V by 0 bases; bases with no gene match: 4. The CDR3 runs 15 residues.

The chain joins TRBV12-3 or TRBV12-4 to TRBJ1-2; D gene uncertain. The CDR3 extends over 12 amino acids. Trimming took 6 bases from V and 3 from J, leaving 8 bases between them. CDR3 protein: CASSDIYYGYTF. The CDR3 DNA reads as TGTGCCAGCAGCGACATCTACTATGGCTACACCTTC.